Below, 21 T cell receptor beta chains from the same sample are listed, as sequenced in a study of blood T cell repertoires in COVID-19 (dated by TCRdb to 2020 to 2021). Libraries were prepared through the immunoSEQ multiplex PCR assay. Drawn from immuneACCESS, this table holds only the in-frame rearrangements with V and J called that TCRdb kept. Clones are partly lost; checked studies trace under half to an unresolved V gene and leave the rest unexplained. Here the sample has around 200,000 clones; about 91% occur a single time. The leading ten clones occupy around 2% of the sample. Specimen: PBMCs or T cells enriched from blood (not recorded which). The receptors stem from a middle-aged woman with acute COVID-19.

The rearrangement uses TRBV28 and TRBJ2-7; D remains ambiguous. Per germline, CDR1 MDHEN and CDR2 SYDVKM. CDR3 length equals 12 residues. Trimming removed 7 bases from V and 2 bases from J, with 9 bases in between. The CDR3 nucleotides read TGTGCCAGCAAAAACGGAGCCTACGAGCAGTACTTC. Its protein product is CASKNGAYEQYF. Combining the CDR3 with reference TRBV28 and TRBJ2-7 gives the whole variable domain DVKVTQSSRYLVKRTGEKVFLECVQDMDHENMFWYRQDPGLGLRLIYFSYDVKMKEKGDIPEGYSVSREKKERFSLILESASTNQTSMYLCASKNGAYEQYFGPGTRLTVT.

The genes are TRBV10-3 and TRBJ1-5; D not resolved. The V gene's germline CDR1 is ENHRY and CDR2 SYGVKD. The V end lost 2 bases, the J end lost 0 bases, and 5 bases lay between the germline ends. The CDR3 has 14 amino acids. The CDR3 loop reads CAISEEASNQPQHF. DNA of the CDR3: TGTGCCATCAGTGAGGAGGCTAGCAATCAGCCCCAGCATTTT.

The gene calls are TRBV2 and TRBJ1-4; D is unclear. This CDR3 is built from 16 residues. The germline CDR1 and CDR2 sequences are SNHLY and FYNNEI. The V end was cut by 4 bases, the J end by 1 base, with 13 bases between. DNA of the CDR3: TGTGCCAGCAGTGTTGAGCAACCCGGAACTAATGAAAAACTGTTTTTT. As protein: CASSVEQPGTNEKLFF.

The chain joins TRBV5-5 to TRBJ1-1; TRBD1 might be the D (6 bases). Deletions cut 3 bases from V and 0 bases from J, with 6 bases between. Germline lookup yields CDR1 SGHKS and CDR2 YYEKEE (reference sequence). This CDR3 comprises 13 residues. CDR3 sequence: CASSYRVNTEAFF. CDR3 DNA sequence: TGTGCCAGCAGCTACAGGGTGAACACTGAAGCTTTCTTT.

The V call is TRBV2, the J call TRBJ1-3; no definite D call. This CDR3 has 15 residues. CDR1 and CDR2 from the germline V gene are SNHLY and FYNNEI. Trimming shortened V by 4 bases and J by 0 bases, and 10 bases separated the two germline ends. The chain's CDR3 is CASSVEGFSGNTIYF. In DNA form, the CDR3 reads TGTGCCAGCAGTGTGGAGGGATTCTCTGGAAACACCATATATTTT.

The rearrangement joins TRBV7-9 to TRBJ2-1; 9 positions match TRBD2. The CDR3 has 16 residues. Germline V gene data show CDR1 as SEHNR and CDR2 as FQNEAQ (reference sequence). V shed 3 bases, J shed 4 bases, and the junction held 7 bases outside the gene matches. The CDR3 sequence: CASSLFPAGGYNEQFF. The DNA for the CDR3 is TGTGCCAGCAGCTTGTTCCCAGCGGGAGGATACAATGAGCAGTTCTTC.

The chain couples TRBV6-1 to TRBJ2-5; tentative D call: TRBD1 (6 bases). This CDR3 has 14 residues. CDR1 and CDR2 (germline): MNHNS, SASEGT. Trimming took off 3 bases at V and 5 bases at J, with 13 bases between the two ends. CDR3: CASSDRATGETQYF. Here the CDR3 DNA reads TGTGCCAGCAGTGACAGGGCCACAGGGGAGACCCAGTACTTC.

This clone is categorized as medium-sized. This chain connects TRBV13 to TRBJ2-7, with D possibly matching TRBD2 (5 bases). Germline CDR1 PRHDT, CDR2 FYEKMQ (reference sequence). V was pared by 2 bases and J by 3 bases, with 5 bases between. The CDR3 spans 12 residues. Here the CDR3 DNA reads TGTGCCAGCAGCTTAAGCGGCTACGAGCAGTACTTC. Its translation: CASSLSGYEQYF.

CDR3 region: CASSPGDIYSNQPQHF. CDR3 in DNA: TGTGCCAGCTCACCAGGGGACATTTATAGCAATCAGCCCCAGCATTTT. J is TRBJ1-5 and V is TRBV18; possible D gene TRBD1, 6 bases. The germline V gene encodes CDR1 KGHSH and CDR2 LQKENI. CDR3 length: 16 amino acids. V was pared by 2 bases and J by 0 bases, with 11 bases between.

The chain has TRBV13 and TRBJ1-1, with a weak D call TRBD1 (5 bases). Deletions cut 5 bases from V and 0 bases from J, with 22 bases between. The CDR3 is 18 amino acids. CDR1 and CDR2 from the germline V gene are PRHDT and FYEKMQ (reference sequence). The CDR3 DNA is TGTGCCAGCAGCATCCCCCACAAGGTCGGGGACTTGAACACTGAAGCTTTCTTT. Encoded protein: CASSIPHKVGDLNTEAFF. Full variable domain (remainder filled in from reference TRBV13 and TRBJ1-1): AAGVIQSPRHLIKEKRETATLKCYPIPRHDTVYWYQQGPGQDPQFLISFYEKMQSDKGSIPDRFSAQQFSDYHSELNMSSLELGDSALYFCASSIPHKVGDLNTEAFFGQGTRLTVV.

CDR3 loop: CASSQVGGSGANVLTF. The CDR3 DNA sequence: TGCGCCAGCAGCCAAGTTGGAGGCTCTGGGGCCAACGTCCTGACTTTC. The gene calls are TRBV4-1 and TRBJ2-6; tentative D call: TRBD2 (5 bases). CDR3 length: 16 amino acids. Per germline, CDR1 MGHRA and CDR2 YSYEKL. The V end was cut by 1 base, the J end by 0 bases, with 7 bases between.

The V and J genes are TRBV7-2 and TRBJ2-3, with 9 bases lining up with TRBD2. Losses at the gene ends were 1 base for V and 6 bases for J; bases not matched to a gene: 8. The CDR3 runs 16 residues. The germline gives CDR1 SGHTA, CDR2 FQGNSA. In DNA form, the CDR3 reads TGTGCCAGCAGCTTAGACCCAGCGGGAGGAGGGGATACGCAGTATTTT. This gives the protein CASSLDPAGGGDTQYF.

The chain recombines TRBV5-4 with TRBJ2-2, with unresolved D. Trimming took off 2 bases at V and 8 bases at J, with 4 bases between the two ends. Germline CDR1 SGHNT, CDR2 YYREEE (reference sequence). CDR3 length equals 11 residues. CDR3 DNA: TGTGCCAGCAGCTTATCTGGGGAGCTGTTTTTT. Its translation: CASSLSGELFF.

This chain connects TRBV5-1 to TRBJ2-1, with 13 positions matching TRBD2. After removal of 4 bases from V and 7 bases from J, the junction contained 5 bases not matched to a gene. CDR1 is SGHRS and CDR2 is YFSETQ in the germline V gene. This CDR3 is 15 amino acids long. CDR3 coding DNA: TGCGCCAGCAGCCCCGGACTAGCGGGGGTGAATGAGCAGTTCTTC. Protein: CASSPGLAGVNEQFF.

The gene calls are TRBV19 and TRBJ1-5; 7 nucleotides match TRBD1. The ends lost 7 bases at V and 1 base at J; junction bases unmatched: 10. This CDR3 spans 16 amino acids. Germline CDR1 LNHDA, CDR2 SQIVND (reference sequence). The CDR3 sequence: CASTPGQFSSNQPQHF. In DNA, the CDR3 is TGTGCCAGTACCCCGGGACAGTTCTCCAGCAATCAGCCCCAGCATTTT.

J is TRBJ2-7 and V is TRBV5-4; D gene unclear. This CDR3 contains 14 residues. Germline V lookup: CDR1 SGHNT, CDR2 YYREEE (reference sequence). Between the trimmed V and J ends, which lost 4 bases and 3 bases, there was a span of 14 bases. The CDR3 spells CASSVGVTDYEQYF. The CDR3 DNA is TGTGCCAGCAGCGTCGGCGTAACAGACTACGAGCAGTACTTC.

This chain links TRBV3-1 (or the pseudogene TRBV3-2) with TRBJ2-6, with D tentatively TRBD2 (6 bases). Germline values: CDR1 LGHDT, CDR2 YNNKEL (reference sequence). This CDR3 spans 14 amino acids. V was clipped by 6 bases and J by 2 bases, with 8 bases between them. CDR3 sequence: CASSPGAGANVLTF. CDR3 DNA sequence: TGTGCCAGCAGTCCGGGGGCTGGGGCCAACGTCCTGACTTTC.

This sequence joins TRBV5-1 and TRBJ2-1; D gene unclear. This CDR3 is 15 amino acids long. Between the trimmed V and J ends, which lost 0 bases and 0 bases, there was a span of 7 bases. Per germline, CDR1 SGHRS and CDR2 YFSETQ. The CDR3 is CASSLGFSSYNEQFF. As DNA, the CDR3 is TGCGCCAGCAGCTTGGGGTTCAGCTCCTACAATGAGCAGTTCTTC.

The chain combines TRBV18 with TRBJ1-2; D is unresolved. Trimming took off 2 bases at V and 0 bases at J, with 13 bases between the two ends. This CDR3 has 16 residues. Germline lookup yields CDR1 KGHSH and CDR2 LQKENI. This CDR3 reads CASSPFDEGANYGYTF. The CDR3 region has the DNA TGTGCCAGCTCACCATTCGACGAAGGAGCTAACTATGGCTACACCTTC.

V is TRBV4-1 and J is TRBJ2-1; D may be TRBD2 (7 bases). The CDR3 has 13 residues. Germline values: CDR1 MGHRA, CDR2 YSYEKL. Trimming pared 3 bases from V and 9 bases from J, leaving 12 bases between. The CDR3 sequence: CASSHSGGREQFF. CDR3 in DNA: TGCGCCAGCAGCCATTCGGGGGGCCGTGAGCAGTTCTTC.

The gene calls are TRBV19 and TRBJ2-2, with a weak D call TRBD1 (6 bases). With 3 bases removed from V and 1 base from J, the gap between germline ends came to 6 bases. The CDR3 length is 14 residues. From germline, CDR1 is LNHDA and CDR2 SQIVND (reference sequence). The CDR3 DNA reads TGTGCCAGTAGTATGGGACAGAACACCGGGGAGCTGTTTTTT. The encoded protein is CASSMGQNTGELFF. Full variable domain (remainder filled in from reference TRBV19 and TRBJ2-2): DGGITQSPKYLFRKEGQNVTLSCEQNLNHDAMYWYRQDPGQGLRLIYYSQIVNDFQKGDIAEGYSVSREKKESFPLTVTSAQKNPTAFYLCASSMGQNTGELFFGEGSRLTVL.